What follows describes a single T cell receptor (beta chain). The CDR3 sequence is 17 residues long. The germline V gene has CDR1 SNHLY and CDR2 FYNNEI. Trimming cost V 4 bases and J 3 bases; bases outside gene matches: 15. Treatment here: some 19 received Ad26.COV2.S at low or high dose, single or two shots; several received placebo; per-sample allocation not given. Collection of the samples took place on day 63 after the first injection of vaccine or placebo. The record originates from a study of Ad26.COV2.S vaccination and SARS-CoV-2 variants. Overall study: Intramuscularly, Ad26.COV2.S was given either once or twice, 56 days apart.

The assay was immunoSEQ multiplex PCR, and TCRdb's table has in-frame clones only and misses some. The table has about 370,000 clones, approximately 91% seen once. The clonotype was recovered from a person aged 18 to 59 who received the Ad26.COV2.S COVID-19 vaccine or a placebo. The sequencing used peripheral blood, collected in a trial of Ad26.COV2.S vaccine versus placebo. This rearrangement joins TRBV2 to TRBJ2-7; 7 bases match TRBD2. CDR3 sequence: CASSALLSSGFHYEQYF. In DNA, the CDR3 is TGTGCCAGCAGTGCACTTTTGTCTAGCGGTTTCCACTACGAGCAGTACTTC.